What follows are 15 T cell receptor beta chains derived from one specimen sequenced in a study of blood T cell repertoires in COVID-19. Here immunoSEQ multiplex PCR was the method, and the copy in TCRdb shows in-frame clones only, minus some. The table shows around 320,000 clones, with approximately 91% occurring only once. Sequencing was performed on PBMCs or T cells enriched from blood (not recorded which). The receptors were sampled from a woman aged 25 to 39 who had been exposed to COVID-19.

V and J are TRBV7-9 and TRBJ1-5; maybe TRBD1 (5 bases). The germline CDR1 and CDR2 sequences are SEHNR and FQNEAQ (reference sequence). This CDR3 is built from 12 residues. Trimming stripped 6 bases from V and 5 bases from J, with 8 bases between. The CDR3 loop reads CASRGLDQPQHF. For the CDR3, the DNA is TGTGCCAGCAGGGGGCTGGATCAGCCCCAGCATTTT.

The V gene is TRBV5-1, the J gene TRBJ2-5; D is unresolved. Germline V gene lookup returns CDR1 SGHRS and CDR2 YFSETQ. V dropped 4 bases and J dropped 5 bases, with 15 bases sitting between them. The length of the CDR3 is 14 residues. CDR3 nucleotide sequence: TGCGCCAGCAGCCCCTCTTCCAGGATGGAGACCCAGTACTTC. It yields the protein CASSPSSRMETQYF.

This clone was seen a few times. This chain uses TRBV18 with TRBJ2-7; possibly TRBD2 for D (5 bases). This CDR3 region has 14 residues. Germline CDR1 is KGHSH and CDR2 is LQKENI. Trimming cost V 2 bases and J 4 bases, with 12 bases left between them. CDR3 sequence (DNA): TGTGCCAGCTCACCAAAACTAGTAGCATACGAGCAGTACTTC. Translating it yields CASSPKLVAYEQYF.

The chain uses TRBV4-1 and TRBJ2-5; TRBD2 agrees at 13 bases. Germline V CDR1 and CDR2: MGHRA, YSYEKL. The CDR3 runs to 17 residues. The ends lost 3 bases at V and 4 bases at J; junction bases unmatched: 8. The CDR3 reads CASSHGLAGVQGETQYF. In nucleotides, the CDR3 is TGCGCCAGCAGCCACGGACTAGCGGGGGTGCAGGGAGAGACCCAGTACTTC.

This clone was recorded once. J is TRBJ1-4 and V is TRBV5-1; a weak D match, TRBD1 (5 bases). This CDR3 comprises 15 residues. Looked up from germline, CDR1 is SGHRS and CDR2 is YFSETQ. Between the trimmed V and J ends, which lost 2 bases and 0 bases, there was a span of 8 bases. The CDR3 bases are TGCGCCAGCAGCTTCGGGACTACAACTAATGAAAAACTGTTTTTT. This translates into CASSFGTTTNEKLFF.

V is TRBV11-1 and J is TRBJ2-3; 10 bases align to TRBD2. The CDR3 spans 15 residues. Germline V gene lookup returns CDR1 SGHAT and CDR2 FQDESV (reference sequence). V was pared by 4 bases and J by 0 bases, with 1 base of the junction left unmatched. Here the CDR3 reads CASSWTSGSTDTQYF. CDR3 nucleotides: TGTGCCAGCAGCTGGACTAGCGGAAGCACAGATACGCAGTATTTT.

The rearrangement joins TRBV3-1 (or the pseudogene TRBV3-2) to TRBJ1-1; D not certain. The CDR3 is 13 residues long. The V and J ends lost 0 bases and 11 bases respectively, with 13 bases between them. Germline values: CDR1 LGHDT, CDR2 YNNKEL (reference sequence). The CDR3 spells CASSQDFAPEAFF. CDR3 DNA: TGTGCCAGCAGCCAAGATTTTGCTCCCGAGGCTTTCTTT.

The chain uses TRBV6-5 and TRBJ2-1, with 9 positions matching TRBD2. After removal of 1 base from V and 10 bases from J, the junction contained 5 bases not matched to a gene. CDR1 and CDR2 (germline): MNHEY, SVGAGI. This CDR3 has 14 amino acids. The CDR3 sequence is CASSYLGLAYEQFF. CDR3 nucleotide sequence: TGTGCCAGCAGTTACTTGGGACTAGCCTACGAGCAGTTCTTC.

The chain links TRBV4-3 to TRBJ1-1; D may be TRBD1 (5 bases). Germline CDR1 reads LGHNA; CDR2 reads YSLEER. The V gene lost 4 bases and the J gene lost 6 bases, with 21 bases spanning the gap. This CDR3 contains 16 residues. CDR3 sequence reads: CASSPGGGPRDPEAFF. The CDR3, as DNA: TGCGCCAGCAGCCCCGGCGGGGGACCCCGAGATCCTGAAGCTTTCTTT.

The CDR3 sequence: CASNRGLSYNEQFF. CDR3 DNA sequence: TGCGCCAGCAACAGGGGGCTCTCCTACAATGAGCAGTTCTTC. The chain carries TRBV5-1 and TRBJ2-1, with 9 bases matching TRBD1. Germline trimming cut 6 bases from V and 0 bases from J; bases unmatched to any gene: 1. The length of the CDR3 is 14 residues. Germline CDR1 SGHRS, CDR2 YFSETQ.

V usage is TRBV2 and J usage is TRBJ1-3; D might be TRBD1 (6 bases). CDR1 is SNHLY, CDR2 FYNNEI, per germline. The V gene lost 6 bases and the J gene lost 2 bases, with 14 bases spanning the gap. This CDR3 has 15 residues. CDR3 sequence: CASSPSGAPGNTIYF. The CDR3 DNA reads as TGTGCCAGCAGCCCCTCAGGGGCCCCTGGAAACACCATATATTTT. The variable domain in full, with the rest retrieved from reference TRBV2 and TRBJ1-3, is EPEVTQTPSHQVTQMGQEVILRCVPISNHLYFYWYRQILGQKVEFLVSFYNNEISEKSEIFDDQFSVERPDGSNFTLKIRSTKLEDSAMYFCASSPSGAPGNTIYFGEGSWLTVV.

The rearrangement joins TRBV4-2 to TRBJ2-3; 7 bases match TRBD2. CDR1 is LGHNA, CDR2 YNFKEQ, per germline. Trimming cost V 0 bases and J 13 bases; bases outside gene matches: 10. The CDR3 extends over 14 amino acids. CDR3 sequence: CASSQEVTSPSEYF. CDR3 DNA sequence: TGTGCCAGCAGCCAAGAGGTGACTAGCCCCTCGGAGTATTTT.

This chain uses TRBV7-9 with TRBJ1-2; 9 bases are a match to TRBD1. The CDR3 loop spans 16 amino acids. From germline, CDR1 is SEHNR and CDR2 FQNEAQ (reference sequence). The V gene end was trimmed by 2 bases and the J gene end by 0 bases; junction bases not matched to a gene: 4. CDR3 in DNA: TGTGCCAGCAGCTTACCGGGACAGGGTTCTAACTATGGCTACACCTTC. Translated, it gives CASSLPGQGSNYGYTF.

For the CDR3, the DNA is TGTGCCAGCAGCTTATCCGGAGGGTCCCACGAGCAGTACTTC. It specifies CASSLSGGSHEQYF. The genes are TRBV7-9 and TRBJ2-7; TRBD2 might be the D (6 bases). The ends were cut back, 2 bases at V and 5 bases at J, with 13 bases in the middle. This CDR3 contains 14 residues. The germline V gene encodes CDR1 SEHNR and CDR2 FQNEAQ (reference sequence).

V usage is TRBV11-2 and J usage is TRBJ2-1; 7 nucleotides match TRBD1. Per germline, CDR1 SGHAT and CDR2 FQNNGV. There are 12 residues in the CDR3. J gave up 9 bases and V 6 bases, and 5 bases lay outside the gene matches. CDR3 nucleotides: TGTGCCAGCAGTCATAGGGGGCTTGAGCAGTTCTTC. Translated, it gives CASSHRGLEQFF.